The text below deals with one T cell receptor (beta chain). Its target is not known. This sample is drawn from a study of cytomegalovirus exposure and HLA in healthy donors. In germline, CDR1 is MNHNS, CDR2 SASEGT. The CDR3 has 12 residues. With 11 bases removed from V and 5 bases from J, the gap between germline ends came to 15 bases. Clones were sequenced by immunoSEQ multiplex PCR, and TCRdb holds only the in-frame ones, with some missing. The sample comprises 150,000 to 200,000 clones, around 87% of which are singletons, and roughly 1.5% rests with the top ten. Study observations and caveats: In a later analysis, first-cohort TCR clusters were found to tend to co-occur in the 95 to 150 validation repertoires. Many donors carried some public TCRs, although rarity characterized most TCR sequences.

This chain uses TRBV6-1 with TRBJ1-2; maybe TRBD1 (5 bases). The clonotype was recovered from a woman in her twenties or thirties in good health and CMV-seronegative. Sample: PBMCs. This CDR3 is CAGRKGVYGYTF. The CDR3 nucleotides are TGTGCCGGTAGAAAAGGGGTATATGGCTACACCTTC.